The 13 T cell receptor beta chains below were found in one sample sequenced in a study of cytomegalovirus exposure and HLA in healthy donors. A multiplex PCR was run with 60 Vbeta primers and 13 Jbeta primers. Profiling relied on immunoSEQ multiplex PCR, and the TCRdb table lists in-frame clones only, not all of them. The sample lists about 69,000 clones, roughly 71% seen once, with roughly 10% in the top ten. Sequenced sample: PBMCs. These receptors came from a woman in her fifties or sixties in good health and CMV-seropositive.

The chain joins TRBV11-2 to TRBJ2-3; D may be TRBD1 (5 bases). Germline CDR1 is SGHAT and CDR2 is FQNNGV. Trimming stripped 5 bases from V and 2 bases from J, with 8 bases between. The CDR3 runs 13 residues. CDR3 sequence: CASSMGPTDTQYF. The DNA for the CDR3 is TGTGCCAGCAGCATGGGGCCCACAGATACGCAGTATTTT.

This clone appeared once. The chain joins TRBV13 to TRBJ1-2; TRBD1 aligns across 10 bases. This CDR3 has 14 residues. Germline loops: CDR1 PRHDT, CDR2 FYEKMQ (reference sequence). V lost 8 bases, J lost 4 bases, and 7 bases stayed unmatched. CDR3 amino acids: CASRPGTGVYGYTF. CDR3 nucleotide sequence: TGTGCCAGCCGTCCCGGGACAGGGGTCTATGGCTACACCTTC. The full variable domain, its missing parts supplied by reference TRBV13 and TRBJ1-2, is AAGVIQSPRHLIKEKRETATLKCYPIPRHDTVYWYQQGPGQDPQFLISFYEKMQSDKGSIPDRFSAQQFSDYHSELNMSSLELGDSALYFCASRPGTGVYGYTFGSGTRLTVV.

A single count supports this clone. This chain uses TRBV7-8 with TRBJ1-3, with TRBD1 as a possible D gene (5 bases). Trimming pared 0 bases from V and 0 bases from J, leaving 9 bases between. CDR1 is SGHVS and CDR2 is FQNEAQ in the germline V gene. There are 16 residues in the CDR3. The CDR3 nucleotides read TGTGCCAGCAGCTTAGCGCAGGGCAGCTCTGGAAACACCATATATTTT. Translating gives CASSLAQGSSGNTIYF.

V gene TRBV4-2 combines with J gene TRBJ2-1, with TRBD1 matching over 9 bases. The CDR3 contains 15 residues. From germline, CDR1 is LGHNA and CDR2 YNFKEQ. The J segment lost 2 bases and the V segment lost 5 bases, leaving 4 bases of the junction unmatched. The CDR3 nucleotides are TGTGCCAGCAGCTTCGGGGACAGGGCCTACAATGAGCAGTTCTTC. This sequence encodes CASSFGDRAYNEQFF.

This clone has more than one count but fewer than ten. The chain recombines TRBV5-1 with TRBJ1-1, with TRBD1 matching over 9 bases. V gave up 3 bases and J gave up 5 bases; unmatched junction bases: 5. Germline-derived CDR1 and CDR2 are SGHRS and YFSETQ. The CDR3 runs 14 residues. The CDR3, as DNA: TGCGCCAGCAGCTGGGGACAGGGAGGGACTGAAGCTTTCTTT. Translated: CASSWGQGGTEAFF.

The V gene is TRBV25-1, the J gene TRBJ2-2; no clear D gene. The germline V gene has CDR1 MGHDK and CDR2 SYGVNS. This CDR3 is built from 12 residues. Between the trimmed V and J ends, which lost 4 bases and 5 bases, there was a span of 5 bases. In nucleotides, the CDR3 is TGTGCCAGCAGTGTACTTACCGGGGAGCTGTTTTTT. Residues: CASSVLTGELFF.

This clone was observed a few times. This chain uses TRBV10-1 with TRBJ1-1; 7 bases are shared with TRBD1. V dropped 3 bases and J dropped 0; count of bases not matched to a gene: 1. The CDR3 length is 14 residues. CDR1 WNHNN and CDR2 SYGVQD come from the germline V gene (reference sequence). CDR3 DNA: TGCGCCAGCAGTGAACAGGGGATGAACACTGAAGCTTTCTTT. It translates to CASSEQGMNTEAFF.

This clone was seen only once. The chain recombines TRBV14 with TRBJ1-1; TRBD1 matches 7 bases. This CDR3 contains 15 residues. Looked up from germline, CDR1 is SGHDN and CDR2 is FVKESK. J lost 1 base, V lost 4 bases, and 6 bases had no gene match. This CDR3 is CASSPHRGSNTEAFF. In DNA form, the CDR3 reads TGTGCCAGCAGCCCCCACAGGGGATCGAACACTGAAGCTTTCTTT.

This clone was seen more than once but under ten times. This chain connects TRBV2 to TRBJ2-3, with TRBD2 identical over 12 bases. Trimming removed 5 bases from V and 0 bases from J; junction bases left unmatched: 12. The CDR3 spans 19 residues. From germline, CDR1 is SNHLY and CDR2 FYNNEI. CDR3 protein: CASSKKPRTSGASTDTQYF. The CDR3 bases are TGTGCCAGCAGTAAGAAGCCCAGGACTAGCGGGGCTAGCACAGATACGCAGTATTTT.

This clone showed up just a few times. This chain uses TRBV10-3 with TRBJ1-4; 7 nucleotides match TRBD1. The CDR3 is 14 residues long. Looked up from germline, CDR1 is ENHRY and CDR2 is SYGVKD. With 0 bases clipped from V and 6 bases from J, the junction kept 1 base outside the gene matches. The CDR3 is CAISESGGYEKLFF. The CDR3 DNA follows: TGTGCCATCAGTGAGTCAGGGGGCTATGAAAAACTGTTTTTT.

This clone was counted between two and nine times. The CDR3 nucleotides read TGTGCCAGCGGACAGACAGGACACGGCTACACCTTC. Protein product: CASGQTGHGYTF. V gene TRBV2 combines with J gene TRBJ1-2; D perhaps matches TRBD1 (6 bases). The CDR3 is made up of 12 amino acids. CDR1 is SNHLY, CDR2 FYNNEI, per germline. V lost 8 bases and J 8 bases, leaving 15 bases between the germline ends. Full variable domain (missing parts from reference TRBV2 and TRBJ1-2): EPEVTQTPSHQVTQMGQEVILRCVPISNHLYFYWYRQILGQKVEFLVSFYNNEISEKSEIFDDQFSVERPDGSNFTLKIRSTKLEDSAMYFCASGQTGHGYTFGSGTRLTVV.

This clone is a singleton in its sample. The chain employs TRBV18 and TRBJ2-3; TRBD2 matches at 7 bases. V was pared by 4 bases and J by 3 bases, with 1 base of the junction left unmatched. The CDR3 has 13 amino acids. Germline assignment: CDR1 KGHSH and CDR2 LQKENI. The CDR3 DNA reads as TGTGCCAGCTCACGGGGGGGGACAGATACGCAGTATTTT. It specifies CASSRGGTDTQYF.

This chain connects TRBV4-1 to TRBJ1-2; D remains ambiguous. Between the trimmed V and J ends, which lost 1 base and 4 bases, there was a span of 13 bases. The germline V gene encodes CDR1 MGHRA and CDR2 YSYEKL. The CDR3 consists of 15 residues. CDR3 region: CASSQVSSLPYGYTF. CDR3 in DNA: TGCGCCAGCAGCCAAGTCTCGAGCCTTCCCTATGGCTACACCTTC.